Listed here are 3 T cell receptor beta chains from one sample, sequenced in a study of OX40 agonist ivuxolimab in advanced cancers. Data came from immunoSEQ multiplex PCR; TCRdb stores just in-frame clones and leaves some out. The sample includes 15,000 to 20,000 clones, 84% of them seen just once. The sample consisted of CD4+ or CD8+ T cells sorted from blood, taken in a trial of the OX40 agonist ivuxolimab. These TCRs come from an adult with an advanced solid tumor such as melanoma, head and neck, liver or kidney cancer.

In this sample, this clone turned up a few times. The V call is TRBV4-2, the J call TRBJ2-7; a possible D gene is TRBD1 (7 bases). Germline V gives CDR1 LGHNA, CDR2 YNFKEQ. The V and J ends lost 5 bases and 3 bases respectively, with 20 bases between them. This CDR3 is 16 amino acids long. CDR3 protein: CASSLGRQGGIYEQYF. The CDR3 nucleotides read TGTGCCAGCAGCTTGGGACGGCAGGGGGGTATCTACGAGCAGTACTTC.

The chain links TRBV15 to TRBJ2-7, with 7 nucleotides matching TRBD2. This CDR3 comprises 13 residues. The V gene end was trimmed by 6 bases and the J gene end by 5 bases; junction bases not matched to a gene: 7. The V gene's germline CDR1 is LNHNV and CDR2 YYDKDF (reference sequence). The CDR3 DNA follows: TGTGCCACCAGGGGTGGGGGGGGGAACGAGCAGTACTTC. Its protein is CATRGGGGNEQYF. Full variable domain (missing parts from reference TRBV15 and TRBJ2-7): DAMVIQNPRYQVTQFGKPVTLSCSQTLNHNVMYWYQQKSSQAPKLLFHYYDKDFNNEADTPDNFQSRRPNTSFCFLDIRSPGLGDTAMYLCATRGGGGNEQYFGPGTRLTVT.

The chain carries TRBV7-2 and TRBJ2-7; D may be TRBD2 (5 bases). The germline V gene has CDR1 SGHTA and CDR2 FQGNSA. The CDR3 is 15 residues long. V was pared by 7 bases and J by 3 bases, with 19 bases between. The CDR3 spells CASTLFRRADYEQYF. For the CDR3, the DNA is TGTGCCAGCACCCTATTCAGGCGAGCGGACTACGAGCAGTACTTC.